This T cell receptor beta chain is from a study of T cell changes during pregnancy in multiple sclerosis. A remark on this clone: Other DNA sequences in the same sample also yield this CDR3.

Germline V CDR1 and CDR2: SGHRS, YFSETQ. The germline V and J ends were trimmed by 1 base and 0 bases, with 6 bases remaining between them. The CDR3 loop spans 14 amino acids. Here immunoSEQ multiplex PCR was the method, and the copy in TCRdb shows in-frame clones only, minus some. The repertoire holds more than 45,000 clones, roughly 92% seen once, with 0.75% to 0.95% in the top ten. The receptor was isolated from a female donor in good health, enrolled as a control in a pregnancy study. Here the sequenced sample was CD4+ T cells from peripheral blood mononuclear cells, taken in the second trimester of pregnancy. The V and J genes are TRBV5-1 and TRBJ2-3, with TRBD2 as a possible D gene (5 bases). CDR3 DNA sequence: TGCGCCAGCAGCTTGAGCGGTAGCACAGATACGCAGTATTTT. Amino acids: CASSLSGSTDTQYF. The variable domain in full, with the rest retrieved from reference TRBV5-1 and TRBJ2-3, is KAGVTQTPRYLIKTRGQQVTLSCSPISGHRSVSWYQQTPGQGLQFLFEYFSETQRNKGNFPGRFSGRQFSNSRSEMNVSTLELGDSALYLCASSLSGSTDTQYFGPGTRLTVL.